The source of this T cell receptor (beta chain) is a study of T cell responses to AZD1222 COVID-19 vaccine. Findings of the study overall: The span of vaccine-associated CD4 TCRs extended across spike, with dominance at 160-218 and 743-854. After two AZD1222 doses, spike-specific TCR breadth and depth rose versus day 0.

Repertoires were generated with immunoSEQ multiplex PCR, while TCRdb's copy carries only in-frame clones and drops some. Among 120,000 to 150,000 clones listed, about 91% were seen once. In the case of this clone: The target antigen is unknown.

In germline, CDR1 is GTSNPN, CDR2 SVGIG (reference sequence). Unmatched junction bases numbered 3, after V lost 1 base and J lost 0 bases. The CDR3 sequence is 15 residues long. This chain joins TRBV30 and TRBJ2-3; 8 bases fit TRBD1. The starting material was peripheral blood, obtained on day 0 of AZD1222 vaccination. The source is an adult in good health. CDR3 DNA sequence: TGTGCCTGGAGTGCCGGACAGGGAAGCACAGATACGCAGTATTTT. Its translation: CAWSAGQGSTDTQYF.